Here is one T cell receptor beta chain with its context. A much larger clone is a single base away; this may be a read error. The CDR3 regions of TCR beta were amplified from RNA transcripts. The TCR CDR3 first-round RT-PCR relied on the HTBI primer set. TCRdb processed the multiplex PCR reads anew with MiXCR; each CDR3 protein has one entry. This table has roughly 550,000 distinct CDR3 sequences, 15% to 20% appearing once. CDR3 length: 17 residues. Per germline, CDR1 SGHDN and CDR2 FVKESK. The sample belongs to a study of T cells in Graves' hyperthyroidism and ophthalmopathy. The authors took PBMCs from over 8.5 ml fresh peripheral blood.

The chain combines TRBV14 with TRBJ2-7, with TRBD2 matching 10 bases. The source material was blood. This TCR derives from a woman aged 25 to 39 with Graves' ophthalmopathy. For the CDR3, the DNA is TGTGCCAGCAGCCAAGGCCGGGTAGCGGGAGGCCTTTACGGGCAGTACTTC. Translating gives CASSQGRVAGGLYGQYF.